At least ten counts were recorded for the clone carrying this TCR beta chain. In TCRdb, the PCR reads were re-called with MiXCR into one record per CDR3 protein. The profile covers over 10,000 distinct CDR3 sequences, with roughly 50% appearing a single time and about 12% taken by the ten largest. The data belong to a study of immune characterization of retroperitoneal liposarcoma. The CDR3 contains 16 residues. V lost 5 bases and J lost 13, with 27 bases in between. Germline lookup yields CDR1 SGHTA and CDR2 FQGNSA. The clonotype comes from a female donor with retroperitoneal liposarcoma. V usage is TRBV7-2 and J usage is TRBJ2-1; weak D call: TRBD1 (6 bases). The sample was tumor tissue. This CDR3 reads CASSLGRNRATETQFF. DNA for the CDR3: TGTGCCAGCAGCCTCGGGCGAAACAGGGCAACAGAGACCCAGTTCTTC.